Sequencing of this T cell receptor beta chain was carried out in a study of blood T cell repertoires in COVID-19. The V gene's germline CDR1 is MNHNS and CDR2 SASEGT. J gave up 5 bases and V 2 bases, and 5 bases lay outside the gene matches. This CDR3 is built from 15 residues. TCRdb's table, derived via immunoSEQ multiplex PCR, lists solely in-frame clones and lacks some. The data show 320,000 or so clones, 75% to 90% seen once. This clone was seen a handful of times. Other DNA sequences in this sample translate to the same CDR3. This TCR was recovered from a man aged 55 to 70 who had recovered from COVID-19. The specimen was PBMCs or T cells enriched from blood (not recorded which). The rearrangement uses TRBV6-1 and TRBJ2-1; 8 bases are shared with TRBD1. The chain's CDR3 is CASSESGTGHNEQFF. CDR3 bases: TGTGCCAGCAGTGAATCCGGGACAGGTCACAATGAGCAGTTCTTC.